This TCR beta chain comes out of a study of post-analysis software for immune sequencing data (dated by TCRdb to about 2015). Regarding the study in general: Relapsing-remitting, secondary progressive and progressive-relapsing multiple sclerosis were recorded as disease courses, and subtype annotation was lacking for some patients. Patient repertoires were compared against 10 to 12 previously published healthy control repertoires from donors aged about 6 to 25 years. A subset of samples was prepared in parallel using single-end sample barcoding, then pooled and co-amplified after Illumina adapter ligation.

The CDR3, cysteine through phenylalanine, is 14 amino acids long. Of the read, only the CDR3 DNA is kept; its 42 bases are in frame from base 1. The germline V gene (reference sequence) yields DFQATT for CDR1 and SNEGSKA for CDR2. The junction shows trimming of 4 bases on V and 11 bases on J, and the gene matches do not reach 14 bases of it. The method was PCR. The sample was run on an Illumina HiSeq 2500. To reduce PCR and sequencing biases, unique molecular identifiers were built into the TCR beta cDNA libraries. Approximately 500,000 cDNA molecules were obtained for every 1 to 10 million input T cells, so each molecule roughly corresponded to one T cell. The patient libraries were prepared and sequenced with the same protocol used for the earlier healthy control dataset. Samples belonging to the same batch were prepared together, multiplexed and sequenced on a shared HiSeq lane. From the authors' description of their analysis: MIGEC was used to process the raw barcoded reads, and molecular identifier groups with only a single read were discarded before consensus assembly and CDR3 extraction. VDJtools was used for post-analysis of the clonotype tables, with diversity normalized by down-sampling every dataset to the smallest sample size. To correct batch-related cross-sample contamination, repertoire overlap clustering matched CDR3 amino acid sequences but not nucleotide sequences. TCRdb reworked the public reads: Q25 trimming with fastp, MiXCR clone assembly, productive beta chains retained. Entries that share a CDR3 protein sequence are merged under the most common genes and DNA. TCRdb assigned the V and J calls; the authors' analysis was not used. This sample lists about 380,000 distinct CDR3 sequences; around 33% were detected once. The top ten clones comprise under 15% of the sample.

Study-wide conclusions, independent of this receptor: Strong co-clustering of samples prepared in the same batch was shown by direct clustering with F measure, prompting a batch-effect correction. Patients showed significantly higher frequencies than controls for about 5 TRBV segments, among them TRBV5-6, TRBV5-1 and TRBV20-1. Significantly lower normalized Chao1 diversity was found in multiple sclerosis patients than in controls, suggesting substantial peripheral T-cell clonal expansion. The multiple sclerosis patient group was slightly younger than the control group.

To demonstrate the VDJtools post-analysis software, the study profiled TCR beta repertoires from the peripheral blood of under 15 young patients with multiple sclerosis. The multiple sclerosis patients were children and adolescents between roughly 6 and 17 years of age. Comment on this clonotype: Its antigen is currently not known. Base quality data are lacking; no much larger clone is found one base away.

The V and J genes are TRBV20-1 and TRBJ1-1; a stretch of 9 junction bases matches TRBD1. The sequenced sample was blood. This sequence was found in a girl between 10 and 17 years old with multiple sclerosis. The CDR3 sequence is CSAKPGTGRSLAFF. At the DNA level, the sequence is TGCAGTGCTAAGCCGGGGACAGGGAGGAGTTTGGCTTTCTTT.